This TCR beta chain was obtained from a study of blood T cell repertoires in COVID-19. Turning to the study itself: The United States, Italy and Spain supplied acute and convalescent COVID-19 samples. In each case, the material was cDNA or gDNA derived from T cells, B-cell-depleted T cells, or PBMCs.

The sample holds one count of this clone. CDR1 and CDR2 (germline): MNHNY, SVGAGI (reference sequence). The CDR3 is made up of 15 amino acids. The trim removed 5 bases at V and 4 bases at J, leaving 6 bases unmatched. In the source study's methods: Reference gene primers were amplified, and this amplification served to estimate nucleated cell counts. The data were produced by immunoSEQ multiplex PCR, yet TCRdb's version contains in-frame clones alone and is incomplete. Clonal size and the V and J genes are those of that table, whereas D and trimming came from the DNA. The sample consists of roughly 110,000 clones, more than 80% of them appearing once.

V is TRBV6-6 and J is TRBJ1-5; 9 bases are a match to TRBD1. Sequencing used peripheral blood. This clonotype was sampled from a woman aged 55 to 70 with acute or convalescent COVID-19. Written as DNA, the CDR3 is TGTGCCAGCAGTGGGGGGACAGGGCGGAATCAGCCCCAGCATTTT. Translating gives CASSGGTGRNQPQHF.